This is a list of T cell receptor beta chains from one sample in a study of blood T cell repertoires in COVID-19. Data came from immunoSEQ multiplex PCR; TCRdb stores just in-frame clones and leaves some out. The data show roughly 200,000 clones, 75% to 85% seen once. The sequencing sample was made of PBMCs or T cells enriched from blood (not recorded which). Receptors originate from a man aged 35 to 55 who had recovered from COVID-19. Both conserved end residues are part of each CDR3. D genes are given only for firm matches. Clone size, where shown, is once, few, many, or a class for clones that have expanded.

cdr3_aa,cdr3_nt,d_call,clone_size,v_call,j_call
CASSQTTLNTEAFF,TGTGCCAGCAGCCAGACTACACTGAACACTGAAGCTTTCTTT,-,-,TRBV5-4,TRBJ1-1
CASRLAPFTGIYGYTF,TGTGCAAGTCGCTTAGCGCCCTTTACCGGGATTTATGGCTACACCTTC,-,-,TRBV12-2,TRBJ1-2
CASSEYRGGNQPQHF,TGTGCCAGCAGTGAATACAGGGGAGGCAATCAGCCCCAGCATTTT,TRBD1,-,TRBV2,TRBJ1-5
CASSGQGGAEAFF,TGTGCCAGCAGCGGACAGGGAGGCGCTGAAGCTTTCTTT,TRBD1,once,TRBV2,TRBJ1-1
CASSIEFGETQYF,TGTGCCAGTAGTATTGAGTTCGGAGAGACCCAGTACTTC,-,once,TRBV19,TRBJ2-5
CASSTGGKRNEQFF,TGTGCCAGCAGCACAGGGGGAAAGAGGAATGAGCAGTTCTTC,TRBD1,-,TRBV28,TRBJ2-1
CASSLRGREQETQYF,TGTGCCAGCAGCTTACGGGGGAGGGAGCAAGAGACCCAGTACTTC,TRBD2,-,TRBV7-9,TRBJ2-5
CASSFLGVNTEAFF,TGTGCCAGCAGCTTTCTGGGCGTGAACACTGAAGCTTTCTTT,-,few,TRBV7-9,TRBJ1-1
CASSPGGSGRSSYNEQFF,TGTGCCAGCTCACCCGGCGGTAGCGGGAGAAGCTCCTACAATGAGCAGTTCTTC,TRBD2,-,TRBV18,TRBJ2-1
CASSLGGGPHTEAFF,TGTGCCAGCAGCTTGGGTGGGGGCCCCCACACTGAAGCTTTCTTT,-,-,TRBV5-6,TRBJ1-1
CASSLGGQGLQETQYF,TGTGCCAGCAGTTTAGGGGGACAGGGACTCCAAGAGACCCAGTACTTC,TRBD1,few,TRBV28,TRBJ2-5
CASSGRKQNPGVEKLFF,TGCGCCAGCAGTGGAAGAAAACAGAACCCGGGGGTTGAAAAACTGTTTTTT,-,-,TRBV10-1,TRBJ1-4
CAISEGSGAPYEQYF,TGTGCCATCAGTGAGGGTAGCGGGGCTCCCTACGAGCAGTACTTC,TRBD2,-,TRBV10-3,TRBJ2-7
CASSLDTRNEKLFF,TGTGCCAGCTCACTCGACACCCGTAATGAAAAACTGTTTTTT,-,-,TRBV18,TRBJ1-4
CASSISGGPYNEQFF,TGTGCCAGTAGTATCAGCGGGGGGCCCTACAATGAGCAGTTCTTC,TRBD2,-,TRBV19,TRBJ2-1
CSVARSSGSITDTQYF,TGCAGCGTTGCACGTTCCAGCGGGAGCATCACAGATACGCAGTATTTT,TRBD2,many,TRBV29-1,TRBJ2-3
CASSHSTSGGYTDTQYF,TGTGCCAGCAGCCACTCGACTAGCGGGGGGTACACAGATACGCAGTATTTT,TRBD2,-,TRBV9,TRBJ2-3
CASSEYADTQYF,TGTGCCAGCAGTGAATACGCAGATACGCAGTATTTT,-,-,TRBV25-1,TRBJ2-3
CASSLSAGTGELGELFF,TGTGCCAGCAGCTTAAGTGCCGGGACAGGCGAGCTCGGGGAGCTGTTTTTT,TRBD1,-,TRBV7-3,TRBJ2-2